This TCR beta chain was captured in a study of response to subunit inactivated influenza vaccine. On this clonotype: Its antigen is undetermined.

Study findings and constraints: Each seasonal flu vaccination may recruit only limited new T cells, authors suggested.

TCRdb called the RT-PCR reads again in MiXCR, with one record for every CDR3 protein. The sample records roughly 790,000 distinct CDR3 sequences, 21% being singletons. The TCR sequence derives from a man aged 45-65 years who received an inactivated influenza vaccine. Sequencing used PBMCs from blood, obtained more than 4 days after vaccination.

CDR3 in DNA: TGCAGCGTTGAAGACCGGGACAGTAACTCCTACGAGCAGTACTTC. Translation gives CSVEDRDSNSYEQYF. The chain combines TRBV29-1 with TRBJ2-7; 7 bases map to TRBD1. The CDR3 loop spans 15 amino acids. Germline values: CDR1 SQVTM, CDR2 ANQGSEA. With V trimmed by 0 bases and J by 0 bases, 5 bases remained unmatched.